Listed here are 17 T cell receptor beta chains from one sample, sequenced in a study of vaccination effects on CD4 cells after COVID-19. These receptors have no identified antigens. Produced via immunoSEQ multiplex PCR; TCRdb's table is partial and in-frame only. Of 25,000 to 35,000 clones detected, around 75% appear once; the ten largest clones hold about 30%. With the ViraFEST assay, the study expanded antigen-specific CD4+ T cells using viral peptide pools, then sequenced them. CD4+ T cell isolation took place after approximately 11 days of culture. Previously uninfected by SARS-CoV-2, the vaccine recipients also showed negative nucleocapsid antibodies. The sequencing here drew on CD4+ T cells from PBMCs cultured with SARS-CoV-2 spike peptides, taken before COVID-19 vaccination. These receptors were obtained from a human donor who received a COVID-19 vaccine.

The V and J genes are TRBV3-1 (or the pseudogene TRBV3-2) and TRBJ2-3; D is perhaps TRBD2 (5 bases). Germline values: CDR1 LGHDT, CDR2 YNNKEL (reference sequence). The CDR3 length is 14 residues. Trimming removed 0 bases at V and 10 bases at J, with 14 bases between. This chain's CDR3 is CASSQEADWRSQYF. The CDR3 DNA sequence: TGTGCCAGCAGCCAAGAAGCGGACTGGAGATCGCAGTATTTT.

The V gene is TRBV24-1, the J gene TRBJ1-1; TRBD1 might be the D (5 bases). This CDR3 is built from 13 residues. CDR1 is KGHDR, CDR2 SFDVKD, per germline. The V end was cut by 2 bases, the J end by 5 bases, with 8 bases between. CDR3 residues: CATSDWRGTEAFF. DNA for the CDR3: TGTGCCACCAGTGATTGGAGGGGAACTGAAGCTTTCTTT.

The V and J genes are TRBV11-2 and TRBJ2-2; TRBD2 agrees at 15 bases. In germline, CDR1 is SGHAT, CDR2 FQNNGV. The CDR3 has 16 residues. With 6 bases clipped from V and 5 bases from J, the junction kept 4 bases outside the gene matches. Here the CDR3 reads CASRGLAGGRTGELFF. Here the CDR3 DNA reads TGTGCCAGCAGGGGACTAGCGGGGGGCCGAACCGGGGAGCTGTTTTTT.

The chain employs TRBV27 and TRBJ1-2; 7 bases are shared with TRBD1. The CDR3 covers 14 residues. J lost 4 bases, V lost 0 bases, and 2 bases had no gene match. Germline V CDR1 and CDR2: MNHEY, SMNVEV (reference sequence). CDR3 sequence (DNA): TGTGCCAGCAGTTTATCGGGACAGATCTATGGCTACACCTTC. This translates into CASSLSGQIYGYTF.

This chain joins TRBV10-3 and TRBJ2-3; 8 nucleotides align to TRBD2. Unmatched junction bases numbered 8, after V lost 8 bases and J lost 4 bases. Germline assignment: CDR1 ENHRY and CDR2 SYGVKD. This CDR3 has 14 amino acids. CDR3 nucleotide sequence: TGTGCCATCGGGGGAGACGGGAGGGCAGATACGCAGTATTTT. This sequence encodes CAIGGDGRADTQYF.

V usage is TRBV5-5 and J usage is TRBJ1-5; 11 nucleotides align to TRBD1. V lost 5 bases and J lost 7; bases outside the gene matches: 8. Germline assignment: CDR1 SGHKS and CDR2 YYEKEE (reference sequence). CDR3 length: 15 amino acids. The CDR3: CASSRTGGEGQPQHF. The CDR3 nucleotides are TGTGCCAGCAGTCGGACAGGGGGCGAGGGGCAGCCCCAGCATTTT.

V usage is TRBV28 and J usage is TRBJ1-3; TRBD1 matches 8 bases. The germline V gene has CDR1 MDHEN and CDR2 SYDVKM. J gave up 4 bases and V 5 bases, and 10 bases lay outside the gene matches. CDR3 length: 16 amino acids. This chain's CDR3 is CASSPRQGPGGNTIYF. The CDR3 coding sequence is TGTGCCAGCAGTCCTAGACAGGGGCCGGGGGGAAACACCATATATTTT.

The J gene is TRBJ1-5, the V gene TRBV6-1; no definite D call. Germline V gene data show CDR1 as MNHNS and CDR2 as SASEGT. CDR3 length: 14 residues. V lost 2 bases and J lost 4, with 9 bases in between. The CDR3 nucleotides read TGTGCCAGCAGTGAATACCGTTTAAATCAGCCCCAGCATTTT. Translating gives CASSEYRLNQPQHF.

The CDR3: CASSGDRGTEAFF. The DNA for the CDR3 is TGTGCCAGCAGTGGTGACAGGGGGACTGAAGCTTTCTTT. The J gene is TRBJ1-1, the V gene TRBV2; 9 bases match TRBD1. The J segment lost 5 bases and the V segment lost 4 bases, leaving 2 bases of the junction unmatched. Germline V lookup: CDR1 SNHLY, CDR2 FYNNEI. This CDR3 is built from 13 residues.

The chain is built from TRBV5-1 and TRBJ2-1; 10 positions match TRBD2. With 0 bases clipped from V and 5 bases from J, the junction kept 5 bases outside the gene matches. Germline V CDR1 and CDR2: SGHRS, YFSETQ. The CDR3 spans 16 residues. CDR3 residues: CASSLAGTSVDNEQFF. CDR3 nucleotides: TGCGCCAGCAGCTTGGCGGGGACTAGCGTTGACAATGAGCAGTTCTTC.

This chain uses TRBV3-1 (or the pseudogene TRBV3-2) with TRBJ1-1; D might be TRBD1 (5 bases). This CDR3 region has 13 residues. CDR1 LGHDT and CDR2 YNNKEL come from the germline V gene (reference sequence). The V gene lost 8 bases and the J gene lost 4 bases, with 14 bases spanning the gap. The CDR3 loop is CASSLPGTTEAFF. In DNA form, the CDR3 reads TGTGCCAGCTCCTTGCCGGGGACCACTGAAGCTTTCTTT.

The chain uses TRBV12-2 and TRBJ2-1; TRBD2, the table's D call, was not compared with the DNA. TRBV12-2 is deemed a pseudogene. The CDR3 contains 20 residues. This chain's CDR3 is CASRPRRLATPMLYDNEQFF. As DNA, the CDR3 is TGTGCAAGTCGCCCCCGTCGACTAGCGACTCCCATGCTCTATGACAATGAGCAGTTCTTC.

This chain connects TRBV15 to TRBJ2-7; 10 bases match TRBD1. CDR1 and CDR2 (germline): LNHNV, YYDKDF (reference sequence). The CDR3 sequence is 13 residues long. The ends lost 3 bases at V and 4 bases at J; junction bases unmatched: 0. The CDR3 region has the DNA TGTGCCACCAGCAGGGACAGGGGGTACGAGCAGTACTTC. Amino acid sequence: CATSRDRGYEQYF.

This clone has more than one count but fewer than ten. V gene TRBV3-1 (or the pseudogene TRBV3-2) combines with J gene TRBJ1-2; D is perhaps TRBD1 (6 bases). This CDR3 spans 13 amino acids. CDR1 is LGHDT and CDR2 is YNNKEL in the germline V gene (reference sequence). The ends were cut back, 0 bases at V and 8 bases at J, with 10 bases in the middle. CDR3 loop: CASSQEIGQGYTF. CDR3 DNA: TGTGCCAGCAGCCAAGAGATAGGACAGGGCTACACCTTC.

The chain joins TRBV28 to TRBJ1-5; possibly TRBD1 for D (5 bases). V gave up 2 bases and J gave up 0 bases, with 17 bases separating them. Germline V CDR1 and CDR2: MDHEN, SYDVKM. The length of the CDR3 is 18 residues. The CDR3 reads CASSLRGWGGSSNQPQHF. The DNA of the CDR3 is TGTGCCAGCAGTTTAAGGGGTTGGGGAGGGAGTAGCAATCAGCCCCAGCATTTT.

J is TRBJ1-5 and V is TRBV19; D remains unclear. The CDR3 extends over 14 amino acids. Germline V gene sequence: CDR1 LNHDA, CDR2 SQIVND (reference sequence). Trimming cost V 8 bases and J 3 bases, with 14 bases left between them. CDR3 region: CASRAGLLNQPQHF. The CDR3 DNA reads as TGTGCCAGTCGGGCGGGCCTACTCAATCAGCCCCAGCATTTT.

The chain carries TRBV12-3 or TRBV12-4 and TRBJ2-1, with 7 bases aligning to TRBD1. The CDR3 runs to 12 residues. Trimming at V came to 7 bases and at J to 9 bases, leaving 6 bases not matched to a gene. The CDR3 protein is CASTTRGLEQFF. DNA for the CDR3: TGTGCCAGCACCACTAGGGGGCTTGAGCAGTTCTTC.